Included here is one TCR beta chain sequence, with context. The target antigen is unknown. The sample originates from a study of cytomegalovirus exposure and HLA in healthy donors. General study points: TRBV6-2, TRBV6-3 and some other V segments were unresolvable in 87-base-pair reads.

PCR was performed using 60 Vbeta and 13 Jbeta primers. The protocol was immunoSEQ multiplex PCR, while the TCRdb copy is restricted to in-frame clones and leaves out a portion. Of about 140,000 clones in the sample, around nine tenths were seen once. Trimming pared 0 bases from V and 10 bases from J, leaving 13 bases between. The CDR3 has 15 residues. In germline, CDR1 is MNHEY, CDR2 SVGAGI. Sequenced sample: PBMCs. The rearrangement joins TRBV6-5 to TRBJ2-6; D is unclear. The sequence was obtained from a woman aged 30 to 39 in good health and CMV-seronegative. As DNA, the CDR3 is TGTGCCAGCAGTTACTCGAGACACACTCCTAACGTCCTGACTTTC. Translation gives CASSYSRHTPNVLTF.